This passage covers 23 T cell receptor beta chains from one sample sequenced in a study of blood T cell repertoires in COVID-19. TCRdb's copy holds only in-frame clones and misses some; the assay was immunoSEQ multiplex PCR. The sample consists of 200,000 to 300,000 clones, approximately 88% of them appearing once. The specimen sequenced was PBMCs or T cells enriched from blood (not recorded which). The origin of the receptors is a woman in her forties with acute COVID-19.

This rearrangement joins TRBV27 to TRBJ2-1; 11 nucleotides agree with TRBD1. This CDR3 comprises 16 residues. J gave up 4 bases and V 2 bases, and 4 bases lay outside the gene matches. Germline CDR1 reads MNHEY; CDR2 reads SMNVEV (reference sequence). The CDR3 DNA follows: TGTGCCAGCAGTTTAGAGGGACAGGGGGGATACAATGAGCAGTTCTTC. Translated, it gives CASSLEGQGGYNEQFF.

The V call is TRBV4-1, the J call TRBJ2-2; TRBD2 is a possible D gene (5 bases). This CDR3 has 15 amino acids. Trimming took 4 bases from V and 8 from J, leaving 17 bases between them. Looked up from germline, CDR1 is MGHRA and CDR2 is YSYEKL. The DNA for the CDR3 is TGCGCCAGCAGCCCTAGGACTCTCCGCGCGGGGGAGCTGTTTTTT. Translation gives CASSPRTLRAGELFF.

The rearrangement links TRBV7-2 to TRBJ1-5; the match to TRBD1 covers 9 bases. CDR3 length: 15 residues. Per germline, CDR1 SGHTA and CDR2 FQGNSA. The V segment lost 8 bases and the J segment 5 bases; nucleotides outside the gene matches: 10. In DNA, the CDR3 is TGTGCCAGCCAAGCAGGGGACAGGGACTATCAGCCCCAGCATTTT. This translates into CASQAGDRDYQPQHF.

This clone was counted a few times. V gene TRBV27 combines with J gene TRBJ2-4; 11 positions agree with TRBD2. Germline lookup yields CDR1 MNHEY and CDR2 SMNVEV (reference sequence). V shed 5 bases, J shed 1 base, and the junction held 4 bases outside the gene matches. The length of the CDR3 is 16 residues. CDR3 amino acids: CASSELAGAAKNIQYF. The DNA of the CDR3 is TGTGCCAGCAGTGAACTAGCGGGAGCTGCCAAAAACATTCAGTACTTC.

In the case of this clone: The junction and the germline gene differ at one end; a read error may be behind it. The chain's CDR3 is CASSLNGNDNNEQFF. CDR3 nucleotide sequence: TGTGCTAGCAGCTTAAACGGGAACGACAACAATGAGCAGTTCTTC. The chain recombines TRBV7-7 with TRBJ2-1, with D tentatively TRBD2 (5 bases). Germline CDR1 SSHAT, CDR2 FNYEAQ (reference sequence). The CDR3 is made up of 15 amino acids.

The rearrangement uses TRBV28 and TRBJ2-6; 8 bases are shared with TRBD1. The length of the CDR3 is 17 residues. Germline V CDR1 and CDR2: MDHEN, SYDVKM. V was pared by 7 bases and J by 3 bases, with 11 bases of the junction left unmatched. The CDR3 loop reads CASINRQGFGGANVLTF. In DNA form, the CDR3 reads TGTGCCAGCATCAATAGACAGGGGTTTGGTGGGGCCAACGTCCTGACTTTC.

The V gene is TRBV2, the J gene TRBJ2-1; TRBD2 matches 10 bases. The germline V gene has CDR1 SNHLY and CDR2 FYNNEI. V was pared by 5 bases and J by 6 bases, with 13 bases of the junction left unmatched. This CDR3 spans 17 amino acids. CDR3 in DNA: TGTGCCAGCAGTAAGGCCCCGGTTAGGACTAGCGGCAATGAGCAGTTCTTC. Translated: CASSKAPVRTSGNEQFF. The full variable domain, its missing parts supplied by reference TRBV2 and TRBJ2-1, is EPEVTQTPSHQVTQMGQEVILRCVPISNHLYFYWYRQILGQKVEFLVSFYNNEISEKSEIFDDQFSVERPDGSNFTLKIRSTKLEDSAMYFCASSKAPVRTSGNEQFFGPGTRLTVL.

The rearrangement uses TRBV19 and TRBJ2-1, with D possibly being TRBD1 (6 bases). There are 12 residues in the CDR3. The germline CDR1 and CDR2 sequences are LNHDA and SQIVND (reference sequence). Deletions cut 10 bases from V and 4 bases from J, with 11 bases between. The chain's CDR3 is CATWDNYNEQFF. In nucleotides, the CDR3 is TGTGCCACCTGGGACAATTACAATGAGCAGTTCTTC.

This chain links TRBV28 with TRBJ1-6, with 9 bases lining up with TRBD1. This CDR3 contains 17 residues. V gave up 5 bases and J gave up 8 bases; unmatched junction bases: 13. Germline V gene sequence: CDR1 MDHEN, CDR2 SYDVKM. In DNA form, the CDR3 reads TGTGCCAGCAGTCCCCCCCTTACAGGGGGCGCCGATTCACCCCTCCACTTT. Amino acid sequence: CASSPPLTGGADSPLHF.

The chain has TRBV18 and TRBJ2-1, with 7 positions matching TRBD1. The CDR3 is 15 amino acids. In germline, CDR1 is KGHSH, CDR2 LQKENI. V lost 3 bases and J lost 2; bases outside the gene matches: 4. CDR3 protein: CASSPSQGAYNEQFF. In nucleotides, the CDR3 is TGTGCCAGCTCACCCTCCCAGGGGGCCTACAATGAGCAGTTCTTC.

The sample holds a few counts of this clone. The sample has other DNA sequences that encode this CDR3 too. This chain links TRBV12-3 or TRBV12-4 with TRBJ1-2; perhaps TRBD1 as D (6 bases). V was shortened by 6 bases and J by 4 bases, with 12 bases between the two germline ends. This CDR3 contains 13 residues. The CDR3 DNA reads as TGTGCCAGCAGCAGAGACAGGACCTATGGCTACACCTTC. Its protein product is CASSRDRTYGYTF.

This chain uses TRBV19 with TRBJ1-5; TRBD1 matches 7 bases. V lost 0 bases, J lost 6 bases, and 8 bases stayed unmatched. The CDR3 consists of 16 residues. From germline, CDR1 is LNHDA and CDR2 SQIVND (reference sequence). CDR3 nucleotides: TGTGCCAGTAGTATAGATCCGGGACAGCTGGGTCAGCCCCAGCATTTT. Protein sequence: CASSIDPGQLGQPQHF. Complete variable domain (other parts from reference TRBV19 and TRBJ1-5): DGGITQSPKYLFRKEGQNVTLSCEQNLNHDAMYWYRQDPGQGLRLIYYSQIVNDFQKGDIAEGYSVSREKKESFPLTVTSAQKNPTAFYLCASSIDPGQLGQPQHFGDGTRLSIL.

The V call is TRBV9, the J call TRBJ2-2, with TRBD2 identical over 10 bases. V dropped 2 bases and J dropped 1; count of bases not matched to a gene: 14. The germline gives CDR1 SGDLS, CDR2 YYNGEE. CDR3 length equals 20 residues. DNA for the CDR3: TGTGCCAGCAGCGTTTTATTTGTAGCGGGAGGCCCCATGAACACCGGGGAGCTGTTTTTT. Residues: CASSVLFVAGGPMNTGELFF.

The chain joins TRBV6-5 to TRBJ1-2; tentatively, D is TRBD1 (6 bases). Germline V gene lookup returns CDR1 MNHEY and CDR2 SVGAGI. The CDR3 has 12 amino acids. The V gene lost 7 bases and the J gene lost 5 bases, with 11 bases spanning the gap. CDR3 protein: CASNREGYGYTF. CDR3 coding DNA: TGTGCCAGCAACAGGGAAGGGTATGGCTACACCTTC.

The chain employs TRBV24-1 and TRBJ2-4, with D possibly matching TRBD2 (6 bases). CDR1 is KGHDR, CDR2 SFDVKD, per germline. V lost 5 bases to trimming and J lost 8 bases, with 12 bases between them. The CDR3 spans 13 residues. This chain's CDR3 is CATSGRWGDIQYF. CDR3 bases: TGTGCCACCAGTGGCCGTTGGGGGGACATTCAGTACTTC.

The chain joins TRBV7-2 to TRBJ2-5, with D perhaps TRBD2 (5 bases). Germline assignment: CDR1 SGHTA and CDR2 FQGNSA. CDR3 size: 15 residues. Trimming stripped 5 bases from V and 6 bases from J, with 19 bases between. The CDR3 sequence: CASSQLSILEKTQYF. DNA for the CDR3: TGTGCCAGCAGCCAGTTGTCTATACTAGAAAAGACCCAGTACTTC.

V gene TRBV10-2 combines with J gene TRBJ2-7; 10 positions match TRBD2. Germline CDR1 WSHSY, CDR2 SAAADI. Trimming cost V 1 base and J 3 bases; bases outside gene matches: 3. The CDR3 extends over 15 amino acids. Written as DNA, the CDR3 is TGCGCCAGCAGTGAGTATTCTAGCGGGAGCTACGAGCAGTACTTC. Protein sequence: CASSEYSSGSYEQYF.

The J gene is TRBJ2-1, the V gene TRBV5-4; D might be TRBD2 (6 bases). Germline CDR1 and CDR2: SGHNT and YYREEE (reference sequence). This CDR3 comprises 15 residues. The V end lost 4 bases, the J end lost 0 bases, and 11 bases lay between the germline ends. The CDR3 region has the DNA TGTGCCAGCAGCACTCTAGCGAACTCCTACAATGAGCAGTTCTTC. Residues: CASSTLANSYNEQFF.

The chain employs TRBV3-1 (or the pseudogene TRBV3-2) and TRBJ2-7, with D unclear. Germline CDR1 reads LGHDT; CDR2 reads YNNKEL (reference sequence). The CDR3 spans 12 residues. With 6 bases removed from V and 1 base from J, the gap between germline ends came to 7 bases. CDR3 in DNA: TGTGCCAGCAGTCCGCGGTCCTACGAGCAGTACTTC. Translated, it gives CASSPRSYEQYF.

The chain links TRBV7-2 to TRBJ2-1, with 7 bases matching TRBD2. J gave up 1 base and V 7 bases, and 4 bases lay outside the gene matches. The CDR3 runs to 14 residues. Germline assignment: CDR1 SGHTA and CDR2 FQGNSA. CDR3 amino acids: CASKLARSYNEQFF. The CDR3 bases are TGTGCCAGCAAACTAGCGAGATCCTACAATGAGCAGTTCTTC.

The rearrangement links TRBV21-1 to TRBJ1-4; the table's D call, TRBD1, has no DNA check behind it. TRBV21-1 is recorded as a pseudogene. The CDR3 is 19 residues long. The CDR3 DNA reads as TGTGCCAGCAGCAAAAACCGGAACAAGGGGGACATTCGTGACGAAAAACTGTTTTTT. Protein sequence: CASSKNRNKGDIRDEKLFF.

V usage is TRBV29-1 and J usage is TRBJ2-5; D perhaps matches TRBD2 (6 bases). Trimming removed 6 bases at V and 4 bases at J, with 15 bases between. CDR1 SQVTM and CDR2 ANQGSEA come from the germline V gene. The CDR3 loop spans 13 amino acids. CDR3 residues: CSVAGTGVETQYF. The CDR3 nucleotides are TGCAGCGTGGCCGGGACTGGGGTAGAGACCCAGTACTTC. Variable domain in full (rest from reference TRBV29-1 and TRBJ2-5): SAVISQKPSRDICQRGTSLTIQCQVDSQVTMMFWYRQQPGQSLTLIATANQGSEATYESGFVIDKFPISRPNLTFSTLTVSNMSPEDSSIYLCSVAGTGVETQYFGPGTRLLVL.

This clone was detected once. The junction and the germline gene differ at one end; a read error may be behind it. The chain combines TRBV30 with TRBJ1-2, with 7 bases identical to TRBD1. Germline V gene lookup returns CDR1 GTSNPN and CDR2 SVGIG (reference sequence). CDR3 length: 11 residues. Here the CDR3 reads CAWSGGTALFF. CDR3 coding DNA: TGTGCCTGGAGTGGCGGGACAGCGTTGTTCTTC.